These T cell receptor beta chains were read from a single sample in a study of T cell responses to AZD1222 COVID-19 vaccine. Generated by immunoSEQ multiplex PCR, the TCRdb table keeps only in-frame clones and is missing some. This sample has 140,000 to 150,000 clones, with under 95% found just once. The starting material was peripheral blood, obtained on day 0 of AZD1222 vaccination. Source of these receptors: an adult in good health. CDR3s include the opening cysteine and the closing phenylalanine or tryptophan. The D gene is left open where the match is weak.

J: TRBJ2-1
V: TRBV11-2
D: TRBD2
DNA: TGTGCCAGCAGCTTAGACCGATACACTAGCGGGAGGTGGAATGAGCAGTTCTTC
CDR3: CASSLDRYTSGRWNEQFF

J: TRBJ1-2
V: TRBV10-3
D: TRBD1
DNA: TGTGCCATCAGGAGACAGGGAGATGGCTATGGCTACACCTTC
CDR3: CAIRRQGDGYGYTF

J: TRBJ1-1
V: TRBV29-1
D: -
DNA: TGCAGCGTTCCAGGGGAATTAAACACTGAAGCTTTCTTT
CDR3: CSVPGELNTEAFF

J: TRBJ2-1
V: TRBV7-9
D: -
DNA: TGTGCCAGCACCCTGGGGGTTACTGAGCAGTTCTTC
CDR3: CASTLGVTEQFF

J: TRBJ2-7
V: TRBV3-1/TRBV3-2
D: TRBD1
DNA: TGTGCCAGCAGCCAAGGTACAACAGGGGGTTGGTCCTCCTACGAGCAGTACTTC
CDR3: CASSQGTTGGWSSYEQYF

J: TRBJ2-5
V: TRBV5-1
D: TRBD1
DNA: TGCGCCAGCAGCTATGGTTTCGACAGGGATGGGACCCAGTACTTC
CDR3: CASSYGFDRDGTQYF

J: TRBJ2-5
V: TRBV2
D: TRBD2
DNA: TGTGCCAGCAGTCGGGAGGGGGAGACCCAGTACTTC
CDR3: CASSREGETQYF

J: TRBJ1-1
V: TRBV7-9
D: -
DNA: TGTGCCACCATACACCCAGGGGACCCAAACACTGAAGCTTTCTTT
CDR3: CATIHPGDPNTEAFF

J: TRBJ2-1
V: TRBV6-2/TRBV6-3
D: -
DNA: TGTGCCAGCAGTTACCAGGACAGCCTCTACAATGAGCAGTTCTTC
CDR3: CASSYQDSLYNEQFF

J: TRBJ1-6
V: TRBV29-1
D: -
DNA: TGCAGCGTCCGGGACACTAATAATTCACCCCTCCACTTT
CDR3: CSVRDTNNSPLHF

J: TRBJ2-5
V: TRBV5-1
D: -
DNA: TGCGCCAGCAGCCCGGGGCGGGGAGTCGGGGAGACCCAGTACTTC
CDR3: CASSPGRGVGETQYF

J: TRBJ1-2
V: TRBV6-5
D: -
DNA: TGTGCCTCCGCCAGACCTGAGGGTTATGGCTACACCTTC
CDR3: CASARPEGYGYTF

J: TRBJ1-4
V: TRBV2
D: -
DNA: TGTGCCAGCAGTTACCCGACAGGCCCAGAGGAAAAACTGTTTTTT
CDR3: CASSYPTGPEEKLFF

J: TRBJ2-1
V: TRBV11-2
D: TRBD1
DNA: TGTGCCAGCAGCTCGGACAGGTGGAAAGGTAATGAGCAGTTCTTC
CDR3: CASSSDRWKGNEQFF

J: TRBJ1-1
V: TRBV7-9
D: -
DNA: TGTGCCAGCAGCCCCGGGACCCAGGCTTTCTTT
CDR3: CASSPGTQAFF

J: TRBJ1-4
V: TRBV10-3
D: -
DNA: TGTGCCACCCGGGAATTGGTGAGAGAAAAACTGTTTTTT
CDR3: CATRELVREKLFF

J: TRBJ1-6
V: TRBV7-9
D: -
DNA: TGTGCCAGCAGCTTAAATTCGTGGCGACAGCCCAATTCACCCCTCCACTTT
CDR3: CASSLNSWRQPNSPLHF

J: TRBJ2-7
V: TRBV10-3
D: TRBD1
DNA: TGTGCCATCAGCCCGGGACAGGCGAACCCCTACGAGCAGTACTTC
CDR3: CAISPGQANPYEQYF

J: TRBJ1-4
V: TRBV6-5
D: TRBD1
DNA: TGTGCCAGCAGTCCACAGGGGGGAGAAGAAAAACTGTTTTTT
CDR3: CASSPQGGEEKLFF

J: TRBJ2-7
V: TRBV9
D: -
DNA: TGTGCCAGCAGCGCCCCAGCGAGCTCCTACGAGCAGTACTTC
CDR3: CASSAPASSYEQYF